Following are 25 T cell receptor beta chains from one sample sequenced in a study of Graves' ophthalmopathy and Graves' hyperthyroidism. The study amplified TCR beta CDR3 regions using RNA transcripts. Investigators did first-round RT-PCR with HTBI primers, then second-round multiplex PCR. TCRdb re-analysed the multiplex PCR reads in MiXCR, keeping a single row per CDR3 protein. Counted here are about 740,000 distinct CDR3 sequences, 40% occurring once; the ten biggest clones make up approximately 43%. Sequencing used peripheral blood. The receptor set was obtained from an adult man with Graves' ophthalmopathy.

The sample holds a few counts of this clonotype. A much larger clone differs by one base, so this may be a read error. J is TRBJ2-7 and V is TRBV25-1; D gene uncertain. Per the germline V gene, CDR1 is MGHDK and CDR2 is SYGVNS. The CDR3 extends over 12 amino acids. In DNA, the CDR3 is TGTGCCAGCAGTGAATACGGGTACGGGCAGTACTTC. Translation: CASSEYGYGQYF.

In the case of this clonotype: The junction shows a germline mismatch at one end, possibly a read error. The chain links TRBV11-1 to TRBJ1-6; no reliable D call. This CDR3 is built from 14 residues. Germline CDR1 reads SGHAT; CDR2 reads FQDESV (reference sequence). CDR3 sequence (DNA): TGTGCCGGCAGCACTTTTCACTATAATTCACCCCTCCACTTT. It specifies CAGSTFHYNSPLHF.

The chain combines TRBV7-9 with TRBJ2-7, with 8 nucleotides matching TRBD1. The CDR3 loop spans 18 amino acids. Germline values: CDR1 SEHNR, CDR2 FQNEAQ (reference sequence). V lost 2 bases to trimming and J lost 0 bases; unmatched junction nucleotides: 12. Here the CDR3 DNA reads TGTGCCAGCAGCTTAAACCCTTCGGACAGGGTGAGCTCCTACGAGCAGTACTTC. This sequence encodes CASSLNPSDRVSSYEQYF. Filled out from reference TRBV7-9 and TRBJ2-7, the complete variable domain reads DTGVSQNPRHKITKRGQNVTFRCDPISEHNRLYWYRQTLGQGPEFLTYFQNEAQLEKSRLLSDRFSAERPKGSFSTLEIQRTEQGDSAMYLCASSLNPSDRVSSYEQYFGPGTRLTVT.

This clonotype was counted many times. The chain couples TRBV7-9 to TRBJ2-7; unclear D gene. The CDR3 is 14 amino acids. Per germline, CDR1 SEHNR and CDR2 FQNEAQ (reference sequence). V dropped 5 bases and J dropped 5 bases, with 16 bases sitting between them. The CDR3 sequence: CASSQALGRNEQYF. The CDR3 coding sequence is TGTGCCAGCAGCCAAGCCTTGGGTAGGAACGAGCAGTACTTC. The whole variable domain, remainder taken from reference TRBV7-9 and TRBJ2-7, is DTGVSQNPRHKITKRGQNVTFRCDPISEHNRLYWYRQTLGQGPEFLTYFQNEAQLEKSRLLSDRFSAERPKGSFSTLEIQRTEQGDSAMYLCASSQALGRNEQYFGPGTRLTVT.

This clonotype was detected many times. The genes are TRBV7-9 and TRBJ2-7, with 11 positions matching TRBD2. V gave up 1 base and J gave up 3 bases; unmatched junction bases: 14. The CDR3 extends over 19 amino acids. CDR1 is SEHNR, CDR2 FQNEAQ, per germline (reference sequence). Here the CDR3 DNA reads TGTGCCAGCAGCTTAGATCCTAGCGGGGGGCTAAATGGCTACTACGAGCAGTACTTC. This encodes CASSLDPSGGLNGYYEQYF.

This clonotype was counted a few times. The chain recombines TRBV9 with TRBJ2-2; 8 bases are shared with TRBD2. Germline values: CDR1 SGDLS, CDR2 YYNGEE. V shed 1 base, J shed 4 bases, and the junction held 6 bases outside the gene matches. CDR3 length: 16 amino acids. CDR3 sequence: CASSVISGGPTGELFF. CDR3 in DNA: TGTGCCAGCAGCGTAATATCGGGGGGGCCCACCGGGGAGCTGTTTTTT. Variable domain in full (rest from reference TRBV9 and TRBJ2-2): DSGVTQTPKHLITATGQRVTLRCSPRSGDLSVYWYQQSLDQGLQFLIQYYNGEERAKGNILERFSAQQFPDLHSELNLSSLELGDSALYFCASSVISGGPTGELFFGEGSRLTVL.

This clonotype appeared many times. The chain recombines TRBV29-1 with TRBJ2-5; D perhaps matches TRBD1 (5 bases). This CDR3 has 12 residues. Germline lookup yields CDR1 SQVTM and CDR2 ANQGSEA. Trimming took 4 bases from V and 0 from J, leaving 6 bases between them. This CDR3 reads CSVVRDQETQYF. CDR3 nucleotide sequence: TGCAGCGTTGTCAGGGACCAAGAGACCCAGTACTTC.

The chain uses TRBV6-6 and TRBJ2-7; weak D call: TRBD2 (6 bases). This CDR3 has 14 residues. V lost 0 bases to trimming and J lost 3 bases, with 9 bases between them. Germline V gene lookup returns CDR1 MNHNY and CDR2 SVGAGI (reference sequence). DNA for the CDR3: TGTGCCAGCAGTTACTCCCCGGGGGTCTACGAGCAGTACTTC. It is translated as CASSYSPGVYEQYF.

J is TRBJ2-5 and V is TRBV5-5, with D possibly matching TRBD1 (6 bases). CDR3 length: 14 amino acids. Between the trimmed V and J ends, which lost 5 bases and 3 bases, there was a span of 14 bases. CDR1 is SGHKS and CDR2 is YYEKEE in the germline V gene (reference sequence). CDR3 in amino acids: CASSLPGVEETQYF. Written as DNA, the CDR3 is TGTGCCAGCAGTTTACCAGGGGTGGAAGAGACCCAGTACTTC. Looking up the rest from reference TRBV5-5 and TRBJ2-5 gives the full variable domain: DAGVTQSPTHLIKTRGQQVTLRCSPISGHKSVSWYQQVLGQGPQFIFQYYEKEERGRGNFPDRFSARQFPNYSSELNVNALLLGDSALYLCASSLPGVEETQYFGPGTRLLVL.

There are many counts of this clonotype. The rearrangement links TRBV10-3 to TRBJ1-2; D not certain. V was pared by 0 bases and J by 0 bases, with 11 bases between. Germline V gene data show CDR1 as ENHRY and CDR2 as SYGVKD. This CDR3 contains 16 residues. Here the CDR3 DNA reads TGTGCCATCAGTGAGTCGAAGGGAAAATCTAACTATGGCTACACCTTC. Residues: CAISESKGKSNYGYTF.

The chain combines TRBV2 with TRBJ1-5; no reliable D call. Trimming removed 6 bases from V and 9 bases from J, with 15 bases in between. The CDR3 is 13 amino acids. The V gene's germline CDR1 is SNHLY and CDR2 FYNNEI. CDR3 amino acids: CASRTGPLRPQHF. For the CDR3, the DNA is TGTGCCAGCAGGACTGGACCCCTCCGGCCCCAGCATTTT.

A few counts support this clonotype. The chain uses TRBV12-3 or TRBV12-4 and TRBJ2-7; TRBD2 agrees at 7 bases. The CDR3 is 14 amino acids. V shed 7 bases, J shed 4 bases, and the junction held 10 bases outside the gene matches. The CDR3 loop reads CASTGGTVRYEQYF. CDR3 sequence (DNA): TGTGCCAGCACCGGGGGGACGGTAAGGTACGAGCAGTACTTC.

This clonotype was found many times. This chain links TRBV15 with TRBJ1-3; no reliable D call. Germline loops: CDR1 LNHNV, CDR2 YYDKDF (reference sequence). The ends were cut back, 0 bases at V and 1 base at J, with 7 bases in the middle. This CDR3 has 15 amino acids. The CDR3 sequence is CATSRDRGSGNTIYF. The CDR3 DNA follows: TGTGCCACCAGCAGAGATCGAGGGTCTGGAAACACCATATATTTT.

As concerns this clonotype: A junction boundary mismatches the germline segment, possibly from a read error. The chain joins TRBV9 to TRBJ1-1; 9 positions match TRBD1. The CDR3 runs 15 residues. The germline V gene encodes CDR1 SGDLS and CDR2 YYNGEE. In DNA form, the CDR3 reads TGTGCCAGCAGCGCCCGGGACAGGGCTAACAATGAAGCTTTCTTT. This sequence encodes CASSARDRANNEAFF. The complete variable domain, with remaining parts taken from reference TRBV9 and TRBJ1-1, reads DSGVTQTPKHLITATGQRVTLRCSPRSGDLSVYWYQQSLDQGLQFLIQYYNGEERAKGNILERFSAQQFPDLHSELNLSSLELGDSALYFCASSARDRANNEAFFGQGTRLTVV.

Comment on this clonotype: The junction differs from germline at one of its ends, possibly a read error. The rearrangement links TRBV7-2 to TRBJ2-5; the D gene is possibly TRBD2 (5 bases). This CDR3 is built from 12 residues. Germline V gene data show CDR1 as SGHTA and CDR2 as FQGNSA. This CDR3 is CASGQTLNQLHF. The CDR3 DNA sequence: TGCGCCAGCGGCCAAACGTTGAATCAACTCCACTTC. Complete variable domain (other parts from reference TRBV7-2 and TRBJ2-5): GAGVSQSPSNKVTEKGKDVELRCDPISGHTALYWYRQSLGQGLEFLIYFQGNSAPDKSGLPSDRFSAERTGGSVSTLTIQRTQQEDSAVYLCASGQTLNQLHFGPGTRLLVL.

J is TRBJ1-3 and V is TRBV2; 9 bases align to TRBD1. This CDR3 is 15 amino acids long. Trimming at V came to 6 bases and at J to 3 bases, leaving 6 bases not matched to a gene. Germline lookup yields CDR1 SNHLY and CDR2 FYNNEI. The CDR3 is CASSRDRGIGNTIYF. CDR3 in DNA: TGTGCCAGCAGCCGAGACAGGGGGATTGGAAACACCATATATTTT.

The chain uses TRBV30 and TRBJ1-1; D is unresolved. V lost 2 bases, J lost 5 bases, and 12 bases lay in between. The CDR3 runs 13 residues. The germline V gene has CDR1 GTSNPN and CDR2 SVGIG (reference sequence). CDR3: CAWSQTPSTEAFF. DNA of the CDR3: TGTGCCTGGAGTCAAACCCCCAGTACTGAAGCTTTCTTT.

Only one count was recorded for this clonotype. The V gene is TRBV7-9, the J gene TRBJ2-7; D is tentatively TRBD1 or TRBD2 (6 bases each). The CDR3 consists of 15 residues. Germline values: CDR1 SEHNR, CDR2 FQNEAQ (reference sequence). The germline V and J ends were trimmed by 8 bases and 0 bases, with 17 bases remaining between them. CDR3: CASASGGGTSYEQYF. The CDR3 DNA sequence: TGTGCCAGCGCCAGTGGAGGGGGTACCTCCTACGAGCAGTACTTC.

In this sample, this clonotype turned up a few times. V is TRBV9 and J is TRBJ2-5; no clear D. V shed 0 bases and J shed 2 bases, with 20 bases lying between them. The CDR3 has 18 amino acids. The germline CDR1 and CDR2 sequences are SGDLS and YYNGEE. CDR3 nucleotides: TGTGCCAGCAGCGTAGGGGGTAGGGATGTGGATTGGCAAGAGACCCAGTACTTC. The encoded protein is CASSVGGRDVDWQETQYF. Based on the CDR3 plus reference TRBV9 and TRBJ2-5, the full variable domain is DSGVTQTPKHLITATGQRVTLRCSPRSGDLSVYWYQQSLDQGLQFLIQYYNGEERAKGNILERFSAQQFPDLHSELNLSSLELGDSALYFCASSVGGRDVDWQETQYFGPGTRLLVL.

This clonotype was counted many times. The rearrangement uses TRBV9 and TRBJ1-1; 7 nucleotides line up with TRBD1. CDR1 SGDLS and CDR2 YYNGEE come from the germline V gene. This CDR3 is built from 15 residues. V shed 4 bases and J 5 bases; nucleotides not matched to a gene: 11. CDR3 nucleotides: TGTGCCAGCAGCCCACCCGGGGCAGGGGGGACTGAAGCTTTCTTT. Residues: CASSPPGAGGTEAFF. The whole variable domain, remainder taken from reference TRBV9 and TRBJ1-1, is DSGVTQTPKHLITATGQRVTLRCSPRSGDLSVYWYQQSLDQGLQFLIQYYNGEERAKGNILERFSAQQFPDLHSELNLSSLELGDSALYFCASSPPGAGGTEAFFGQGTRLTVV.

As for this clonotype: At one boundary the junction diverges from the germline segment, which might be a read error. The chain combines TRBV10-2 with TRBJ2-5, with D maybe TRBD2 (6 bases). The germline gives CDR1 WSHSY, CDR2 SAAADI. This CDR3 region has 14 residues. The DNA for the CDR3 is TGTGCCAGCACCGTTTACGGAGGGCAAGAGACCCAGTACTTC. It is translated as CASTVYGGQETQYF.

As regards this clonotype: Compared with germline, one end of the junction differs, possibly owing to a read error. CDR3 protein: CASSRTRETTEAFF. The CDR3, as DNA: TGTGCCAGCAGTCGAACCAGGGAGACCACTGAAGCTTTCTTT. V and J are TRBV10-3 and TRBJ1-1, with a possible D match to TRBD1 (5 bases). The CDR3 length is 14 residues. CDR1 and CDR2 from the germline V gene are ENHRY and SYGVKD.

The V call is TRBV10-3, the J call TRBJ1-1; the D gene is possibly TRBD1 (5 bases). V dropped 5 bases and J dropped 1 base, with 11 bases sitting between them. The CDR3 extends over 14 amino acids. CDR1 is ENHRY and CDR2 is SYGVKD in the germline V gene. CDR3 loop: CAISSPGPNTEAFF. The CDR3 region has the DNA TGTGCCATCAGTTCTCCAGGGCCGAACACTGAAGCTTTCTTT.

This clonotype was seen at least ten times. The V call is TRBV2, the J call TRBJ2-7; unclear D gene. The CDR3 spans 11 residues. V lost 3 bases, J lost 3 bases, and 3 bases lay in between. CDR1 SNHLY and CDR2 FYNNEI come from the germline V gene. CDR3 DNA sequence: TGTGCCAGCAGTGAGGTCTACGAGCAGTACTTC. Residues: CASSEVYEQYF.

Ten or more counts support this clonotype. CDR3 residues: CASSLPTGGLQKLFF. The CDR3, as DNA: TGTGCCAGCAGCCTACCGACAGGGGGTCTTCAAAAACTGTTTTTT. The rearrangement links TRBV16 to TRBJ1-4; TRBD1 agrees at 9 bases. Germline CDR1 is KGHSY and CDR2 is FQNENV. The CDR3 consists of 15 residues. J was trimmed by 9 bases and V by 4 bases; bases with no gene match: 9.